This is a list of T cell receptor beta chains from one sample in a study of cytomegalovirus exposure and HLA in healthy donors. The protocol was immunoSEQ multiplex PCR, while the TCRdb copy is restricted to in-frame clones and leaves out a portion. The data contain approximately 140,000 clones, approximately 71% of them singletons. The sequencing sample was made of PBMCs. Every receptor here comes from a man aged 35 to 55 in good health and CMV-seronegative. The CDR3 runs from the conserved cysteine through the conserved F or W. The D gene is left open where the match is weak. Size is omitted from some rows. Given values are once, few, many or a class for expanded clones.

CDR3 protein	CDR3 DNA	D gene	J gene	V gene	clone size
CASSFYRESGNTIYF	TGTGCCAGCAGCTTTTACAGGGAGTCTGGAAACACCATATATTTT	NA	TRBJ1-3	TRBV13	NA
CASSFTGSYEQYF	TGCGCCAGCAGCTTCACAGGGTCCTACGAGCAGTACTTC	NA	TRBJ2-7	TRBV5-1	few
CASRDRRNTGELFF	TGTGCCAGTAGGGACAGGAGGAACACCGGGGAGCTGTTTTTT	TRBD1	TRBJ2-2	TRBV19	NA
CASSPGAGFNEQFF	TGTGCCAGTAGTCCCGGTGCAGGGTTCAATGAGCAGTTCTTC	NA	TRBJ2-1	TRBV19	NA
CASSDRGRATNEKLFF	TGTGCCAGTAGTGACAGGGGGCGAGCAACTAATGAAAAACTGTTTTTT	TRBD1	TRBJ1-4	TRBV19	NA
CASSPIGGNSYEQYF	TGTGCCAGCAGCCCCATTGGGGGGAACTCCTACGAGCAGTACTTC	NA	TRBJ2-7	TRBV7-8	NA
CASSESGTSGVYNEQFF	TGTGCCAGCAGTGAATCCGGGACTAGCGGGGTATACAATGAGCAGTTCTTC	TRBD2	TRBJ2-1	TRBV25-1	NA
CASSYARVYNSPLHF	TGTGCCAGCAGTTACGCCAGGGTCTATAATTCACCCCTCCACTTT	NA	TRBJ1-6	TRBV6-5	NA
CASSLTGVGTEAFF	TGTGCCAGCAGCTTAACAGGGGTTGGGACTGAAGCTTTCTTT	TRBD1	TRBJ1-1	TRBV7-2	NA
CASSLISGRGTEAFF	TGTGCCAGCAGCTTGATCTCCGGACGGGGAACTGAAGCTTTCTTT	NA	TRBJ1-1	TRBV7-9	NA
CASSAGQGNVYNEQFF	TGTGCCAGCAGCGCGGGACAGGGGAATGTTTACAATGAGCAGTTCTTC	TRBD1	TRBJ2-1	TRBV9	NA
CASSLDFSGQYNEQFF	TGTGCCAGCAGCTTAGATTTTTCGGGACAGTACAATGAGCAGTTCTTC	TRBD1	TRBJ2-1	TRBV7-8	NA
CASSVDSSYNSPLHF	TGTGCCAGCAGCGTAGATAGCTCCTATAATTCACCCCTCCACTTT	NA	TRBJ1-6	TRBV9	NA
CASRRQGGYEQYF	TGTGCCAGCAGGCGGCAGGGAGGGTACGAGCAGTACTTC	TRBD2	TRBJ2-7	TRBV6-1	NA
CASSLQGAWNEQYF	TGTGCCAGCAGCTTACAGGGGGCATGGAACGAGCAGTACTTC	TRBD1	TRBJ2-7	TRBV5-6	NA
CASSLPRGGNNSPLHF	TGTGCCAGCAGTCTTCCGAGGGGAGGAAATAATTCACCCCTCCACTTT	NA	TRBJ1-6	TRBV6-6	NA
CASSEWGQGGYEQYF	TGTGCCAGCAGTGAATGGGGACAGGGAGGCTACGAGCAGTACTTC	TRBD1	TRBJ2-7	TRBV2	few
CASSGDSLAGTQYF	TGCGCCAGCAGCGGGGACTCGCTCGCAGGGACCCAGTACTTC	TRBD2	TRBJ2-5	TRBV11-2	once
CASSSDDRGRRQPQHF	TGTGCCAGCAGCTCCGACGACAGGGGGCGAAGGCAGCCCCAGCATTTT	TRBD1	TRBJ1-5	TRBV7-6	NA
CASSATGVEGEQFF	TGTGCCAGTAGTGCGACAGGGGTGGAGGGTGAGCAGTTCTTC	TRBD1	TRBJ2-1	TRBV19	NA
CASTAREGTRSRNTGELFF	TGTGCCAGCACCGCTCGGGAGGGTACGCGGTCGCGGAACACCGGGGAGCTGTTTTTT	TRBD2	TRBJ2-2	TRBV7-9	NA
CASSATSGGGDTQYF	TGTGCCAGCAGCGCGACTAGCGGGGGAGGAGATACGCAGTATTTT	TRBD2	TRBJ2-3	TRBV2	NA
CASSLSPDRQEAFF	TGTGCCAGCAGTTTATCGCCGGACAGGCAAGAAGCTTTCTTT	TRBD1	TRBJ1-1	TRBV27	NA
CASSLFTGGELFF	TGTGCCAGCAGCTTATTTACTGGCGGGGAGCTGTTTTTT	NA	TRBJ2-2	TRBV7-2	NA
CASSLVQGTDTQYF	TGTGCCAGCAGCTTGGTACAGGGCACAGATACGCAGTATTTT	NA	TRBJ2-3	TRBV5-4	once